The present entry profiles one T cell receptor beta chain with its context. This specimen belongs to a study of blood T cell repertoires in COVID-19. Study summary: Acute and convalescent COVID-19 specimens originated in the United States, Italy and Spain.

Clones were sequenced by immunoSEQ multiplex PCR, and TCRdb holds only the in-frame ones, with some missing. The sample has over 250,000 clones; roughly 87% are singletons. J was trimmed by 5 bases and V by 6 bases; bases with no gene match: 9. The germline gives CDR1 KGHSH, CDR2 LQKENI. The CDR3 covers 15 residues. This sequence was found in a woman aged 30 to 39 who had recovered from COVID-19. The V gene is TRBV18, the J gene TRBJ2-7; 11 bases line up with TRBD1. Input material: PBMCs or T cells enriched from blood (not recorded which). The CDR3, as DNA: TGTGCCAGCTCCCCATTGGACAGGGGGCCCCACGAGCAGTACTTC. It specifies CASSPLDRGPHEQYF.